This T cell receptor beta chain was obtained from a study of T cell responses to AZD1222 COVID-19 vaccine. The method was immunoSEQ multiplex PCR; TCRdb's version includes in-frame clones alone and lacks a portion of them. The sample holds tens of thousands of clones, approximately 90% seen once. Trimming took 7 bases from V and 4 from J, leaving 13 bases between them. This CDR3 contains 13 residues. From germline, CDR1 is MNHEY and CDR2 SVGAGI. The chain is built from TRBV6-5 and TRBJ1-1; tentatively, D is TRBD1 (6 bases). This TCR was recovered from an adult who received the AZD1222 COVID-19 vaccine. Sequences were derived from peripheral blood, sampled 28 days after the second AZD1222 dose. CDR3 coding DNA: TGTGCCAGCAAACAGGGATGGGGCACTGAAGCTTTCTTT. It translates to CASKQGWGTEAFF.